The 32 T cell receptor beta chains listed next were all sequenced from one sample in a study of T cells expressing NK-cell markers. From the 5' RACE reads, TCRdb lists one entry per CDR3 protein and no DNA. The sample data list about 460,000 distinct CDR3 sequences. The source material was blood T cells: a sorted CD56 or NKG2C T cell subset, CD4+ or CD8+ T cells, or bulk PBMC T cells (not recorded which). These TCRs come from a woman aged 50 to 60 in good health.

The chain uses TRBV20-1 and TRBJ2-1; the D gene TCRdb calls, TRBD2, cannot be checked with no DNA. Per germline, CDR1 DFQATT and CDR2 SNEGSKA (reference sequence). The length of the CDR3 is 13 residues. CDR3: CSATTSGSHEQFF.

The rearrangement joins TRBV6-5 to TRBJ1-6. This CDR3 is built from 13 residues. Germline CDR1 and CDR2: MNHEY and SVGAGI. This chain's CDR3 is CATAETYSSPLHF.

The J gene is TRBJ2-6, the V gene TRBV18. Germline V lookup: CDR1 KGHSH, CDR2 LQKENI. This CDR3 comprises 14 residues. CDR3 protein: CASLQGSGANVLTF.

The V and J genes are TRBV2 and TRBJ2-3; TCRdb proposes TRBD2, but this gene call is untestable without DNA. Germline CDR1 and CDR2: SNHLY and FYNNEI. The CDR3 spans 16 residues. Here the CDR3 reads CATHKDLAGASDTQYF.

The gene calls are TRBV12-3 or TRBV12-4 and TRBJ2-7. The CDR3 has 15 amino acids. This CDR3 is CASSFRWEGSYEQYF.

The chain couples TRBV29-1 to TRBJ2-1. This CDR3 region has 13 residues. CDR1 is SQVTM, CDR2 ANQGSEA, per germline. CDR3 loop: CSVGGLRDNEQFF.

The chain recombines TRBV20-1 with TRBJ2-1; TCRdb gives TRBD1 as the D gene, but with no DNA this cannot be confirmed. Germline loops: CDR1 DFQATT, CDR2 SNEGSKA (reference sequence). The CDR3 runs 15 residues. CDR3 sequence reads: CSARGPRGRPNEQFF.

The V and J genes are TRBV20-1 and TRBJ1-2. The germline V gene has CDR1 DFQATT and CDR2 SNEGSKA (reference sequence). The CDR3 runs 12 residues. The CDR3 loop is CSATYRIYGYTF.

CDR3 loop: CASIGTGLYEQYF. The genes are TRBV6-2 or TRBV6-3 and TRBJ2-7; TCRdb returns TRBD1, unconfirmable since there is no DNA. The CDR3 is 13 amino acids. The germline gives CDR1 MNHEY, CDR2 SVGEGT.

This sequence joins TRBV20-1 and TRBJ2-7; TCRdb indicates TRBD2, and absent DNA this call remains unverified. This CDR3 comprises 16 residues. Germline values: CDR1 DFQATT, CDR2 SNEGSKA (reference sequence). This CDR3 is CSARGISGRASHEQYF.

The CDR3: CASKSAGEKETQYF. The chain uses TRBV2 and TRBJ2-5; TCRdb picks TRBD2, but there is no DNA to check that call. Germline V gene data show CDR1 as SNHLY and CDR2 as FYNNEI. This CDR3 contains 14 residues.

CDR3 sequence reads: CASSLFGAPQDTQYF. The chain carries TRBV12-3 or TRBV12-4 and TRBJ2-3; with no DNA, the TCRdb D assignment of TRBD2 cannot be verified. The CDR3 is 15 amino acids.

The chain combines TRBV20-1 with TRBJ2-2; TCRdb designates TRBD1, a call that cannot be tested without DNA. There are 13 residues in the CDR3. Germline assignment: CDR1 DFQATT and CDR2 SNEGSKA (reference sequence). CDR3 protein: CSASRGVTGELFF.

This sequence joins TRBV24-1 and TRBJ2-1; TCRdb's assignment of TRBD2 cannot be checked, as there is no DNA. Germline lookup yields CDR1 KGHDR and CDR2 SFDVKD. This CDR3 contains 15 residues. This CDR3 reads CATSPGLARHNEQFF.

The J gene is TRBJ2-1, the V gene TRBV11-2. The CDR3 is 17 amino acids. The V gene's germline CDR1 is SGHAT and CDR2 FQNNGV. The CDR3: CASSLDQGVSSYNEQFF. The full variable domain, its missing parts supplied by reference TRBV11-2 and TRBJ2-1, is EAGVAQSPRYKIIEKRQSVAFWCNPISGHATLYWYQQILGQGPKLLIQFQNNGVVDDSQLPKDRFSAERLKGVDSTLKIQPAKLEDSAVYLCASSLDQGVSSYNEQFFGPGTRLTVL.

V and J are TRBV27 and TRBJ2-2. Per germline, CDR1 MNHEY and CDR2 SMNVEV (reference sequence). The CDR3 has 13 amino acids. CDR3 protein: CASKDQNTGELFF.

The rearrangement links TRBV12-5 to TRBJ2-1; TCRdb calls TRBD2, which cannot be checked without DNA. Germline V gives CDR1 LGHNT, CDR2 FRNRAP. The CDR3 contains 16 residues. The CDR3 here is CASGFRIRASSDEQFF.

The V and J genes are TRBV7-2 and TRBJ2-1; the D gene TCRdb calls, TRBD1, cannot be checked with no DNA. Germline-derived CDR1 and CDR2 are SGHTA and FQGNSA. The CDR3 runs to 15 residues. The CDR3: CASIRGRKVYNEQFF.

The chain employs TRBV28 and TRBJ2-1; lacking DNA, the TRBD2 call made by TCRdb goes unchecked. This CDR3 is 16 amino acids long. Germline V gene lookup returns CDR1 MDHEN and CDR2 SYDVKM. This chain's CDR3 is CASQNPGLAGSNEQFF.

This rearrangement joins TRBV24-1 to TRBJ1-5; TCRdb's D call of TRBD1 is untestable without DNA. Germline CDR1 and CDR2: KGHDR and SFDVKD. The CDR3 consists of 13 residues. Here the CDR3 reads CATSSRGNQPQHF.

The rearrangement links TRBV5-1 to TRBJ2-7. The germline V gene encodes CDR1 SGHRS and CDR2 YFSETQ. CDR3 length: 12 residues. This chain's CDR3 is CASRTGVSEQYF.

V and J are TRBV5-6 and TRBJ2-2. Germline CDR1 and CDR2: SGHDT and YYEEEE. The CDR3 is 14 residues long. The CDR3 here is CASSLFRTYGELFF. The variable domain in full, completed from reference TRBV5-6 and TRBJ2-2, reads DAGVTQSPTHLIKTRGQQVTLRCSPKSGHDTVSWYQQALGQGPQFIFQYYEEEERQRGNFPDRFSGHQFPNYSSELNVNALLLGDSALYLCASSLFRTYGELFFGEGSRLTVL.

This chain's CDR3 is CASSEWASGSDEQFF. The chain couples TRBV10-1 to TRBJ2-1; TCRdb lists TRBD2, though no DNA is available to test this call. Germline CDR1 WNHNN, CDR2 SYGVQD (reference sequence). The CDR3 is made up of 15 amino acids.

V gene TRBV6-6 combines with J gene TRBJ2-7; TCRdb lists TRBD1, though no DNA is available to test this call. This CDR3 spans 14 amino acids. Germline CDR1 and CDR2: MNHNY and SVGAGI (reference sequence). The CDR3 loop reads CASRRQRNSYEQYF.

The CDR3 loop is CASSSPSTSGREAEQFF. The chain links TRBV6-2 or TRBV6-3 to TRBJ2-1; TCRdb reports TRBD2, a call that lacks DNA to check it against. The CDR3 is 17 amino acids. Germline CDR1 and CDR2: MNHEY and SVGEGT.

The chain links TRBV10-3 to TRBJ1-5; the D call from TCRdb, TRBD1, cannot be confirmed without DNA. Germline loops: CDR1 ENHRY, CDR2 SYGVKD. The CDR3 covers 14 residues. This chain's CDR3 is CAISAGIPNQPQHF.

The gene calls are TRBV10-3 and TRBJ1-1; TCRdb lists TRBD1, though no DNA is available to test this call. There are 12 residues in the CDR3. Germline lookup yields CDR1 ENHRY and CDR2 SYGVKD. CDR3 sequence: CAISSDRYEAFF.

The V call is TRBV12-3 or TRBV12-4, the J call TRBJ2-1. This CDR3 is 13 amino acids long. CDR3 loop: CASSFMSGIEQFF.

The chain has TRBV7-2 and TRBJ2-1; TCRdb's D gene call, TRBD2, goes unchecked for lack of DNA. CDR1 and CDR2 (germline): SGHTA, FQGNSA. The CDR3 is 18 amino acids. CDR3 amino acids: CASSLGWLAGAVRNEQFF.

This chain links TRBV6-5 with TRBJ2-5; without DNA, the TCRdb call of TRBD2 cannot be checked. Germline V gene lookup returns CDR1 MNHEY and CDR2 SVGAGI. The CDR3 covers 16 residues. The CDR3 is CASSYRRGSLQETQYF.

The CDR3: CASSLVVRGDAGEKLFF. The chain combines TRBV12-3 or TRBV12-4 with TRBJ1-4; TCRdb names TRBD1, which stays unverified in the absence of DNA. The length of the CDR3 is 17 residues.

CDR3 region: CASSSQPGLTLNEQFF. The V call is TRBV7-3, the J call TRBJ2-1; TCRdb calls TRBD2, which cannot be checked without DNA. This CDR3 spans 16 amino acids. Germline CDR1 SGHTA, CDR2 FQGTGA.